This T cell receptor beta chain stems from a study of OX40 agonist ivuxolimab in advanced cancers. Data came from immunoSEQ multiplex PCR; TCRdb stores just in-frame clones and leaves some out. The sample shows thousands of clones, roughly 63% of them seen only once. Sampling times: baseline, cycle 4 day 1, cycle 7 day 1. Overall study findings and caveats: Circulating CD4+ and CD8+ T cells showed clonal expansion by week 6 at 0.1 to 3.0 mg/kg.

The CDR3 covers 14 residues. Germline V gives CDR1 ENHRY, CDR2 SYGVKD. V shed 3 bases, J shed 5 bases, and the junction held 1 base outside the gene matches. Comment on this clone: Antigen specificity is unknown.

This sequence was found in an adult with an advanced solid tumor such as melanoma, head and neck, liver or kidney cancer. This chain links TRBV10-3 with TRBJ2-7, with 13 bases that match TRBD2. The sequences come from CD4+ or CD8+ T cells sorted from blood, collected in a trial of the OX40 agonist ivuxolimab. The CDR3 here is CAISDGLAGDEQYF. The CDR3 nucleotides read TGTGCCATCAGTGACGGACTAGCGGGGGACGAGCAGTACTTC.